This T cell receptor (beta chain) was recovered during a study of regulatory T cells in long-lasting Graves disease. CDR3 regions were amplified by Arm-PCR using iRepertoire HTBI primers to build TCR beta libraries. TCRdb itself ran the multiplex PCR reads through MiXCR, one entry per CDR3 protein. This table has some 440,000 distinct CDR3 sequences, 20% appearing once. Many counts were recorded for this clonotype. Regarding time point: persistent/refractory GD, antithyroid drugs over 5 years with positive TRAb. Making the TCR library involved RNA that had been extracted from PBMCs. The specimen comprised peripheral blood mononuclear cells (PBMCs), sampled when the disease was refractory, from a patient treated with antithyroid drugs. This clonotype originated in a female donor with Graves disease.

CDR3 nucleotides: TGTGCCAGCATGCTCGTGACAGGGGTTATCTTCTCATCTCAGCCCCAGCATTTT. Protein product: CASMLVTGVIFSSQPQHF. The V gene is TRBV28, the J gene TRBJ1-5, with 8 bases identical to TRBD1. After removal of 7 bases from V and 6 bases from J, the junction contained 20 bases not matched to a gene. This CDR3 contains 18 residues. Germline values: CDR1 MDHEN, CDR2 SYDVKM.